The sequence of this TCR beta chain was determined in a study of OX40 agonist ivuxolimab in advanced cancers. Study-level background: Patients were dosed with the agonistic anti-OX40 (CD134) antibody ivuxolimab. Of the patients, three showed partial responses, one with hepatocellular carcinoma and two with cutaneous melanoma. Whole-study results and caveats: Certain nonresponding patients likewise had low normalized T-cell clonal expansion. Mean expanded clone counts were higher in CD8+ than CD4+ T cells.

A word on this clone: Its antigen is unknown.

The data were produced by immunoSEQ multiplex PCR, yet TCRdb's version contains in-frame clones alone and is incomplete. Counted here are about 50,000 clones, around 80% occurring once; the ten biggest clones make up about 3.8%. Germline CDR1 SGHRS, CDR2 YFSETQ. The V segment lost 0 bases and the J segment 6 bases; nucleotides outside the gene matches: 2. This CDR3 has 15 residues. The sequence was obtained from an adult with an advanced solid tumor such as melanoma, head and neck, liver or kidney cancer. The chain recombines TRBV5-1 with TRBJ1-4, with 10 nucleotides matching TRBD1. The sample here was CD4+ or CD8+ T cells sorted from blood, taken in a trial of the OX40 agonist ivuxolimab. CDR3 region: CASSLEGTGDEKLFF. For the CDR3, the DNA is TGCGCCAGCAGCTTGGAAGGGACAGGGGATGAAAAACTGTTTTTT.